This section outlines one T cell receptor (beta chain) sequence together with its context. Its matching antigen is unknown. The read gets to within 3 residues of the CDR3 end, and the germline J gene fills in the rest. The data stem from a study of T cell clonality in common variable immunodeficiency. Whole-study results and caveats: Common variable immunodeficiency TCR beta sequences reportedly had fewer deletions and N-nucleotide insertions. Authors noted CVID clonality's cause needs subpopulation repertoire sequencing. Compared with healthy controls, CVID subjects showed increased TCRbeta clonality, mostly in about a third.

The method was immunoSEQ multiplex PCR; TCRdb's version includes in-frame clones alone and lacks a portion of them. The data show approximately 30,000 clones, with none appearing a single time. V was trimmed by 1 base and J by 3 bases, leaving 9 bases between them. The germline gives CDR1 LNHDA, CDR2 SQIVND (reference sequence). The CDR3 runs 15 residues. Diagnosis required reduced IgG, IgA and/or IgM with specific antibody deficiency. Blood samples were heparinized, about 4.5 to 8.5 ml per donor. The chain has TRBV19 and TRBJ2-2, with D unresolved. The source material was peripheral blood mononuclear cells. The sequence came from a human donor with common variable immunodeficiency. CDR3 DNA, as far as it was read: TGTGCCAGTAGTATAGGTGGCAGTTACACCGGGGAG. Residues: CASSIGGSYTGE. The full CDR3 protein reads CASSIGGSYTGELFF.